Below, 23 T cell receptor beta chains from the same sample are listed, as sequenced in a study of T cell repertoires in cytomegalovirus infection. One entry per CDR3 protein results from TCRdb running MiXCR on the reads. The repertoire holds roughly 630,000 distinct CDR3 sequences, with about 24% as singletons. The sequencing input was CD8+ T cells from PBMCs. These receptors all stem from a human donor in good health (CMV status not recorded). Some clones in this sample may be carry-over from other donors' samples.

This clonotype was counted between two and nine times. The rearrangement links TRBV6-2 or TRBV6-3 to TRBJ2-7; 10 positions agree with TRBD2. Germline V CDR1 and CDR2: MNHEY, SVGEGT. Trimming removed 4 bases from V and 3 bases from J; junction bases left unmatched: 3. This CDR3 is 14 amino acids long. The CDR3 here is CASSSLAGVYEQYV. In DNA form, the CDR3 reads TGTGCCAGCAGTTCCCTAGCGGGGGTCTACGAGCAGTACGTC.

This clonotype was recorded at least ten times. The rearrangement joins TRBV7-2 to TRBJ2-3, with TRBD2 as a possible D gene (6 bases). Trimming left V 2 bases short and J 5 bases short, with 20 bases between. The germline CDR1 and CDR2 sequences are SGHTA and FQGNSA. The CDR3 is 17 amino acids. CDR3 loop: CASSLKVGLLAGDTQYF. The CDR3 DNA follows: TGTGCCAGCAGCTTAAAAGTGGGTTTACTAGCTGGAGATACGCAGTATTTT.

The rearrangement joins TRBV6-2 or TRBV6-3 to TRBJ2-6; D perhaps matches TRBD1 (5 bases). With 7 bases removed from V and 1 base from J, the gap between germline ends came to 14 bases. CDR3 length: 16 residues. CDR1 and CDR2 from the germline V gene are MNHEY and SVGEGT. The CDR3: CASTPRVVSGANVLTF. DNA for the CDR3: TGTGCCAGCACACCCAGGGTAGTTTCTGGGGCCAACGTCCTGACTTTC.

Only a few counts were recorded for this clonotype. The rearrangement links TRBV28 to TRBJ1-5; no definite D call. The V end was cut by 4 bases, the J end by 2 bases, with 12 bases between. The CDR3 loop spans 15 amino acids. Per germline, CDR1 MDHEN and CDR2 SYDVKM. The CDR3 DNA follows: TGTGCCAGCAGTTCCCCCGGGGTAGGCAATCAGCCCCAGCATTTT. The encoded protein is CASSSPGVGNQPQHF.

On this clonotype itself: The junction shows a germline mismatch at one end, possibly a read error. This rearrangement joins TRBV7-7 to TRBJ2-7; 7 bases match TRBD1. Germline CDR1 reads SSHAT; CDR2 reads FNYEAQ (reference sequence). The CDR3 has 12 amino acids. CDR3 DNA sequence: TGTGCTAGCAGCCCTGGGACAGCCGAGCAGTACTTC. It codes for CASSPGTAEQYF.

This clonotype was counted only a few times. The CDR3: CASSSDRGLSPLHF. The DNA of the CDR3 is TGTGCCAGCAGCTCCGACAGGGGACTCTCACCCCTCCACTTT. The chain recombines TRBV7-6 with TRBJ1-6; TRBD1 matches 8 bases. Germline V gene lookup returns CDR1 SGHVS and CDR2 FNYEAQ. CDR3 length: 14 residues. V lost 4 bases, J lost 10 bases, and 6 bases stayed unmatched.

This clonotype was seen more than once but under ten times. This chain connects TRBV6-5 to TRBJ2-2; 7 bases match TRBD2. The CDR3 is made up of 15 amino acids. Per the germline V gene, CDR1 is MNHEY and CDR2 is SVGAGI. V lost 0 bases and J lost 6; bases outside the gene matches: 4. CDR3 bases: TGTGCCAGCAGTTACTCGATAGGGAGGGCCGGGGAGCTGTTTTTT. Protein sequence: CASSYSIGRAGELFF.

As regards this clonotype: One end of the junction fails to match germline, which may point to a read error. The V call is TRBV24-1, the J call TRBJ2-1; 8 bases align to TRBD2. Germline V gives CDR1 KGHDR, CDR2 SFDVKD. The length of the CDR3 is 17 residues. CDR3 sequence: CTTSDLEAGAGYNEQFF. Written as DNA, the CDR3 is TGTACCACCAGTGATTTGGAAGCGGGGGCGGGGTACAATGAGCAGTTCTTC.

This clonotype was found many times. V is TRBV6-5 and J is TRBJ2-5; D remains ambiguous. CDR3 length: 14 amino acids. V lost 4 bases to trimming and J lost 4 bases, with 13 bases between them. Germline-derived CDR1 and CDR2 are MNHEY and SVGAGI. The CDR3 nucleotides are TGTGCCAGCAGTTCCTTTAACTATGGAGAGACCCAGTACTTC. This encodes CASSSFNYGETQYF.

The V call is TRBV23-1, the J call TRBJ2-7, with TRBD2 matching over 8 bases. TRBV23-1 is an open reading frame whose function is uncertain. Germline trimming cut 3 bases from V and 2 bases from J; bases unmatched to any gene: 6. The CDR3 spans 15 residues. CDR3: CASSHRTSRTYEQYV. As DNA, the CDR3 is TGCGCCAGCAGTCATCGGACTAGCAGGACCTACGAGCAGTACGTC.

This clonotype was observed many times. The V call is TRBV7-2, the J call TRBJ2-1; the D gene is possibly TRBD1 (5 bases). Germline lookup yields CDR1 SGHTA and CDR2 FQGNSA. The germline V and J ends were trimmed by 3 bases and 7 bases, with 10 bases remaining between them. The CDR3 extends over 13 amino acids. CDR3 loop: CASSFDSENEQFF. The DNA for the CDR3 is TGTGCCAGCAGCTTTGACAGCGAGAATGAGCAGTTCTTC.

This clonotype occurred many times. V gene TRBV7-2 combines with J gene TRBJ2-1; TRBD2 agrees at 7 bases. This CDR3 comprises 18 residues. CDR1 and CDR2 (germline): SGHTA, FQGNSA. Unmatched junction bases numbered 17, after V lost 4 bases and J lost 5 bases. CDR3 sequence reads: CASSSRPSWSGVDNEQFF. The CDR3 DNA reads as TGTGCCAGCAGCTCCCGCCCCTCGTGGAGCGGGGTCGACAATGAGCAGTTCTTC.

CDR3 DNA sequence: TGTGCCAGTAGTAGGGAGACAGGGCCCTACGAGCAGTACTTC. Translation: CASSRETGPYEQYF. This sequence joins TRBV19 and TRBJ2-7, with 7 bases aligning to TRBD1. V lost 4 bases and J lost 2; bases outside the gene matches: 5. The CDR3 totals 14 residues. The germline CDR1 and CDR2 sequences are LNHDA and SQIVND (reference sequence).

Only a few counts were recorded for this clonotype. This CDR3 is CASSPPPTDTQYF. The CDR3 DNA is TGTGCCAGCAGCCCTCCCCCGACAGATACGCAGTATTTT. The chain combines TRBV7-9 with TRBJ2-3, with D unresolved. The V end was cut by 5 bases, the J end by 3 bases, with 9 bases between. In germline, CDR1 is SEHNR, CDR2 FQNEAQ (reference sequence). The CDR3 runs 13 residues.

This clonotype has a handful of counts. The chain uses TRBV7-9 and TRBJ2-7, with a tentative D call TRBD1 (5 bases). Germline V CDR1 and CDR2: SEHNR, FQNEAQ (reference sequence). Trimming shortened V by 1 base and J by 7 bases, and 11 bases separated the two germline ends. The CDR3 sequence is 13 residues long. The CDR3 reads CASSLERAGEQYV. In DNA, the CDR3 is TGTGCCAGCAGCTTAGAAAGGGCAGGGGAGCAGTACGTC.

This clonotype occurred a few times. The gene calls are TRBV11-1 and TRBJ2-1; D may match TRBD1 or TRBD2 (6 bases each). CDR1 and CDR2 (germline): SGHAT, FQDESV (reference sequence). Deletions cut 6 bases from V and 2 bases from J, with 14 bases between. This CDR3 contains 15 residues. This chain's CDR3 is CASRPEGGAYNEQFF. For the CDR3, the DNA is TGTGCCAGCAGGCCTGAGGGGGGAGCCTACAATGAGCAGTTCTTC. Using reference TRBV11-1 and TRBJ2-1 for the parts outside the CDR3, the full variable domain is EAEVAQSPRYKITEKSQAVAFWCDPISGHATLYWYRQILGQGPELLVQFQDESVVDDSQLPKDRFSAERLKGVDSTLKIQPAELGDSAMYLCASRPEGGAYNEQFFGPGTRLTVL.

The genes are TRBV19 and TRBJ2-7, with TRBD1 as a possible D gene (5 bases). The germline V and J ends were trimmed by 6 bases and 7 bases, with 10 bases remaining between them. This CDR3 is built from 11 residues. Germline CDR1 is LNHDA and CDR2 is SQIVND (reference sequence). The CDR3 nucleotides read TGTGCCAGTAGAGGCAGGGAAGAGCAGTACGTC. Protein sequence: CASRGREEQYV.

This clonotype came up many times. J is TRBJ1-4 and V is TRBV7-2; no reliable D call. The germline V and J ends were trimmed by 1 base and 0 bases, with 6 bases remaining between them. Germline V lookup: CDR1 SGHTA, CDR2 FQGNSA. The CDR3 totals 15 residues. CDR3 coding DNA: TGTGCCAGCAGCTTAGAGGGAGCAACTAATGAAAAACTGTTTTTT. This sequence encodes CASSLEGATNEKLFF. Full variable domain (outside the CDR3, taken from reference TRBV7-2 and TRBJ1-4): GAGVSQSPSNKVTEKGKDVELRCDPISGHTALYWYRQSLGQGLEFLIYFQGNSAPDKSGLPSDRFSAERTGGSVSTLTIQRTQQEDSAVYLCASSLEGATNEKLFFGSGTQLSVL.

Turning to this clonotype: One end of the junction does not line up with germline, which may come from a read error. This chain uses TRBV27 with TRBJ1-5; 8 bases are shared with TRBD1. The CDR3 sequence is 15 residues long. From germline, CDR1 is MNHEY and CDR2 SMNVEV (reference sequence). CDR3 loop: CANSTGQAPNQPQHF. In nucleotides, the CDR3 is TGTGCCAACAGTACGGGACAGGCTCCCAATCAGCCCCAGCATTTT.

The chain links TRBV28 to TRBJ1-2, with TRBD1 matching 9 bases. In germline, CDR1 is MDHEN, CDR2 SYDVKM. The CDR3 sequence is 16 residues long. V trimming: 6 bases; J trimming: 3 bases; junction bases outside the gene matches: 11. The CDR3 DNA sequence: TGTGCCAGCAGCGAATCCGGGACAGGGTTGCACTATGGCTACACCTTC. Its translation: CASSESGTGLHYGYTF.

Remarks on this clonotype: One end of the junction fails to match germline, which may point to a read error. The chain carries TRBV6-5 and TRBJ2-5, with D tentatively TRBD2 (6 bases). Per the germline V gene, CDR1 is MNHEY and CDR2 is SVGAGI. This CDR3 has 16 residues. The CDR3 coding sequence is TGTGCCAGCAGTGCCTTACTAGCAGCCAACCATGAGACCCAGTACTTC. Its protein product is CASSALLAANHETQYF.

This clonotype appeared many times. The V gene is TRBV7-6, the J gene TRBJ2-1; 9 bases map to TRBD1. Trimming at V came to 1 base and at J to 8 bases, leaving 3 bases not matched to a gene. This CDR3 is 14 amino acids long. CDR1 is SGHVS and CDR2 is FNYEAQ in the germline V gene. The CDR3: CASSLGDRDDEQFF. The CDR3 DNA follows: TGTGCCAGCAGCTTAGGGGACAGGGACGATGAGCAGTTCTTC.

The chain has TRBV20-1 and TRBJ2-1; the match to TRBD2 covers 10 bases. Germline-derived CDR1 and CDR2 are DFQATT and SNEGSKA (reference sequence). J gave up 3 bases and V 3 bases, and 5 bases lay outside the gene matches. CDR3 length: 15 amino acids. The CDR3 here is CSASPSGGVYNEQFF. The DNA of the CDR3 is TGCAGTGCTAGCCCTAGCGGGGGAGTCTACAATGAGCAGTTCTTC.